This T cell receptor beta chain derives from a study of blood T cell repertoires in COVID-19. Turning to the study itself: Samples of COVID-19 (acute and convalescent) were obtained from the United States, Italy and Spain. Sources were T cells, B-cell-depleted T cells, or PBMCs; the material itself was cDNA or gDNA.

Original data processing: Cell counts per sample came from amplifying reference gene primers. Here immunoSEQ multiplex PCR was the method, and the copy in TCRdb shows in-frame clones only, minus some. D and trimming were read from the DNA, whereas the V and J calls and clone size are those reported in that table. Among a few hundred thousand clones listed, 85% were seen once. CDR3 length: 14 amino acids. V shed 8 bases, J shed 4 bases, and the junction held 6 bases outside the gene matches. This chain connects TRBV6-7 to TRBJ1-3; 9 positions agree with TRBD1. TRBV6-7 is recorded as an ORF, its role being uncertain. The sequencing sample was made of peripheral blood. This TCR came from a young woman with acute or convalescent COVID-19. The CDR3 coding sequence is TGTGCCAGCCAACAGGGGGCGCCGGGAAACACCATATATTTT. Amino acid sequence: CASQQGAPGNTIYF.